A selection of T cell receptor beta chains follows, all from one sample in a study of OX40 agonist ivuxolimab in advanced cancers. Assay used: immunoSEQ multiplex PCR; TCRdb lists only in-frame clones, some missing. This table holds tens of thousands of clones, around 88% found once. Source: CD4+ or CD8+ T cells sorted from blood, taken in a trial of the OX40 agonist ivuxolimab. The receptors stem from an adult with an advanced solid tumor such as melanoma, head and neck, liver or kidney cancer. The CDR3 runs from the conserved cysteine through the conserved F or W. D genes are given only for firm matches. The size field is filled for only some rows; it gives once, few, many or a size class.

D	V	J	size	DNA	CDR3
.	TRBV9	TRBJ2-7	.	TGTGCCAGCAGCCCAAGTGGGGGGGCGAGAGAGCAGTACTTC	CASSPSGGAREQYF
TRBD1	TRBV19	TRBJ2-5	.	TGTGCCAGTAGTAACCCACCAGGGGGCGCGGAGACCCAGTACTTC	CASSNPPGGAETQYF
.	TRBV11-2	TRBJ1-6	.	TGTGCCAGCAGCTTAGATCAAGGGACTAATTCACCCCTCCACTTT	CASSLDQGTNSPLHF
.	TRBV4-1	TRBJ2-3	.	TGCGCCAGCAGCCAAGCGCTAGATACGCAGTATTTT	CASSQALDTQYF
.	TRBV19	TRBJ2-5	.	TGTGCCAGTAGTATATCAGGGACCGAGACCCAGTACTTC	CASSISGTETQYF
TRBD2	TRBV9	TRBJ2-7	.	TGTGCCAGCAGCTTGGGGGGACTAGCGGGTGAGCAGTACTTC	CASSLGGLAGEQYF
.	TRBV2	TRBJ1-4	few	TGTGCCAGCAGGACACGGTCAACTAATGAAAAACTGTTTTTT	CASRTRSTNEKLFF
.	TRBV18	TRBJ2-7	.	TGTGCCAGCTCACCACCAGGTGGCAGGGCCTCCTACGAGCAGTACTTC	CASSPPGGRASYEQYF
TRBD2	TRBV5-4	TRBJ2-1	.	TGTGCCAGCAGCTTGGGGAGCGGGACCTACAATGAGCAGTTCTTC	CASSLGSGTYNEQFF
.	TRBV20-1	TRBJ1-1	.	TGCAGTGCTCAAGGGAACACTGAAGCTTTCTTT	CSAQGNTEAFF
.	TRBV9	TRBJ2-3	.	TGTGCCAGCAGCGTTGGCGGCACAGATACGCAGTATTTT	CASSVGGTDTQYF
TRBD2	TRBV30	TRBJ2-1	.	TGTGCCTGGACCTTCGGACTAGGGGATGAGCAGTTCTTC	CAWTFGLGDEQFF
.	TRBV9	TRBJ2-7	.	TGTGCCAGCAGCGTTGGACAGAGCTCCTACGAGCAGTACTTC	CASSVGQSSYEQYF
.	TRBV7-2	TRBJ1-2	.	TGTGCCAGCAGCTTAGCCCCAGACTATGGCTACACCTTC	CASSLAPDYGYTF
.	TRBV27	TRBJ1-1	.	TGTGCCAGCAGTTTTGGGGGAAACACTGAAGCTTTCTTT	CASSFGGNTEAFF
TRBD1	TRBV15	TRBJ1-2	once	TGTGCCACCAGCAGAGGGACTGGGACAGGCGTCTATGGCTACACCTTC	CATSRGTGTGVYGYTF
TRBD1	TRBV11-2	TRBJ2-5	.	TGTGCCAGCAGCCCTATACCGGGACAGGGAGAAGAGACCCAGTACTTC	CASSPIPGQGEETQYF
.	TRBV9	TRBJ1-3	.	TGTGCCAGCAGCGGAGGACCGTCGGAGAACACCATATATTTT	CASSGGPSENTIYF
.	TRBV7-2	TRBJ1-5	.	TGTGCCAGCAGCCCGTATAGCAATCAGCCCCAGCATTTT	CASSPYSNQPQHF
TRBD1	TRBV5-4	TRBJ1-4	.	TGTGCCAGCAGCTTCAGGGGGTCTAATGAAAAACTGTTTTTT	CASSFRGSNEKLFF
.	TRBV7-8	TRBJ1-5	.	TGTGCCAGCAGCTTAGCGAATCAGCCCCAGCATTTT	CASSLANQPQHF
.	TRBV7-2	TRBJ1-1	.	TGTGCCAGCAGCCGCCGCCGCTGGCGGAACACTGAAGCTTTCTTT	CASSRRRWRNTEAFF
.	TRBV6-1	TRBJ2-1	.	TGTGCCAGCACGCGGGAGACAGGTTTAAATGAGCAGTTCTTC	CASTRETGLNEQFF
TRBD2	TRBV7-3	TRBJ2-1	.	TGTGCCAGCAGCCTAACTAGCGGGAGGGCCCGAAACCCGAATGAGCAGTTCTTC	CASSLTSGRARNPNEQFF
TRBD1	TRBV10-2	TRBJ1-1	.	TGCGCCAGCAGTGACTTCGGACAGGGGGTGACACTGAACACTGAAGCTTTCTTT	CASSDFGQGVTLNTEAFF
TRBD1	TRBV11-2	TRBJ2-3	.	TGTGCCAGCAGCCGCCTGTCCCGGGACAGGGGAGGCGATACGCAGTATTTT	CASSRLSRDRGGDTQYF
.	TRBV5-8	TRBJ2-3	.	TGTGCCAGCAGCTTGGGACGGACCTTCACAGATACGCAGTATTTT	CASSLGRTFTDTQYF
.	TRBV9	TRBJ1-3	.	TGTGCCAGCAGCGTAGCCCCCTTGACAGGCAGCTCTGGAAACACCATATATTTT	CASSVAPLTGSSGNTIYF
.	TRBV5-1	TRBJ2-1	.	TGCGCCAGCACCGGTCCCTCCTACAATGAGCAGTTCTTC	CASTGPSYNEQFF